One T cell receptor beta chain is described in this entry. Study processing details: Researchers report that nucleated cell counts were estimated from reference gene primer amplification. Data came from immunoSEQ multiplex PCR; TCRdb stores just in-frame clones and leaves some out. For V, J and clone size, that table is used; D and trimming come from the DNA. Of 150,000 to 200,000 clones in the sample, about 87% were seen once. The germline V and J ends were trimmed by 0 bases and 7 bases, with 17 bases remaining between them. The CDR3 contains 16 residues. The germline gives CDR1 SGHRS, CDR2 YFSETQ. The source of the sample is a study of blood T cell repertoires in COVID-19. Whole-study context: The origin of the acute and convalescent COVID-19 samples was the United States, Italy and Spain.

The chain is built from TRBV5-1 and TRBJ2-1; D is perhaps TRBD2 (6 bases). Sequencing input: peripheral blood. This TCR was sampled from a woman between 65 and 79 years old with COVID-19, enrolled during active disease. Here the CDR3 DNA reads TGCGCCAGCAGCTTGGGTGTGGACTCGGGGACTAATGAGCAGTTCTTC. Protein sequence: CASSLGVDSGTNEQFF.